This T cell receptor (beta chain) emerged from a study of lymphopenia after photon versus proton radiotherapy. Study-wide results and caveats: Proton therapy kept repertoires fairly stable, unlike photons, which gained effector/memory cells. Post-nadir diversity loss with photons came from oligoclonal expansion, particularly CD8+ Temra cells.

As to this clone: Its antigen remains unknown.

CDR3 length: 15 amino acids. V lost 3 bases, J lost 3 bases, and 3 bases stayed unmatched. Germline V gene lookup returns CDR1 SGHNT and CDR2 YENEEA. Produced via immunoSEQ multiplex PCR; TCRdb's table is partial and in-frame only. Here the sample spans about 39,000 clones, approximately 90% being singletons. The chain links TRBV11-3 to TRBJ1-2, with 11 bases aligning to TRBD1. The sequence was obtained from a man in his 60s with cholangiocarcinoma. Material: peripheral blood, obtained from a patient treated with photon-based radiotherapy. For the CDR3, the DNA is TGTGCCAGCAGCTTGGGGACAGGGGGTGACTATGGCTACACCTTC. Protein sequence: CASSLGTGGDYGYTF.